The T cell receptor beta chain under discussion was sequenced for a study of OX40 agonist ivuxolimab in advanced cancers. Whole-study context: An anti-OX40 (CD134) antibody with agonistic activity, ivuxolimab, was administered to patients. Study-wide points: Nonresponders included some who also had low normalized T-cell clonal expansion. CD8+ T cells (on average) carried more expanded clones than CD4+ T cells. At 0.1 to 3.0 mg/kg, CD4+ and CD8+ blood T cells expanded clonally by week 6.

This CDR3 has 14 residues. CDR1 is SGHKS, CDR2 YYEKEE, per germline (reference sequence). Losses at the gene ends were 4 bases for V and 5 bases for J; bases not matched to a gene: 7. The assay was immunoSEQ multiplex PCR, and TCRdb's table has in-frame clones only and misses some. This table holds 30,000 to 35,000 clones, about nine tenths found once. This clone was recorded once. No antigen is known for it. Sequences were derived from CD4+ or CD8+ T cells sorted from blood, sampled in a trial of the OX40 agonist ivuxolimab. This chain joins TRBV5-5 and TRBJ2-7; 9 nucleotides match TRBD1. The receptor's source is an adult with an advanced solid tumor such as melanoma, head and neck, liver or kidney cancer. CDR3 protein: CASSQGQGFDEQYF. The CDR3 DNA sequence: TGTGCCAGCAGCCAGGGACAGGGCTTTGACGAGCAGTACTTC.